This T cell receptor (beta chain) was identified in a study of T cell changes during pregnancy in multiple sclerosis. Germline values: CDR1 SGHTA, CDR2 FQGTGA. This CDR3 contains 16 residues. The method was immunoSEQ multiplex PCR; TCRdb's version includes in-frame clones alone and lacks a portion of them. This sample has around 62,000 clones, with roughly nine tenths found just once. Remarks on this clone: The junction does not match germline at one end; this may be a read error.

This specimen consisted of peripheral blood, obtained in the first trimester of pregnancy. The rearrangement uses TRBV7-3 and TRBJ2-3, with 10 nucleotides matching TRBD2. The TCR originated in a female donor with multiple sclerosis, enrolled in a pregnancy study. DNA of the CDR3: TGTGCCAGCAGCGTAACACTAGCGGGGTTCACAGATACGCAGTATTTT. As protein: CASSVTLAGFTDTQYF.